Presented here are 31 T cell receptor beta chains from one specimen sequenced in a study of T cell responses to AZD1222 COVID-19 vaccine. Repertoires were generated with immunoSEQ multiplex PCR, while TCRdb's copy carries only in-frame clones and drops some. The table lists more than 95,000 clones, around nine tenths of them singletons. The sample in question was peripheral blood, obtained 28 days after the second AZD1222 dose. These receptors originate from an adult who received the AZD1222 COVID-19 vaccine.

The chain links TRBV6-6 to TRBJ1-2; no clear D gene. CDR1 and CDR2 (germline): MNHNY, SVGAGI (reference sequence). The length of the CDR3 is 18 residues. Trimming removed 5 bases at V and 3 bases at J, with 25 bases between. CDR3 nucleotide sequence: TGTGCCAGCAGTCCACCCCGGCCGGAATTTCGCGGGGACTATGGCTACACCTTC. It specifies CASSPPRPEFRGDYGYTF.

The chain uses TRBV7-8 and TRBJ1-6; possible D gene TRBD1, 5 bases. From germline, CDR1 is SGHVS and CDR2 FQNEAQ. This CDR3 comprises 18 residues. Trimming pared 3 bases from V and 8 bases from J, leaving 23 bases between. The CDR3, as DNA: TGTGCCAGCAGCTTTATGGATCGGGCCCGGGGGAAGGATTCACCCCTCCACTTT. It is translated as CASSFMDRARGKDSPLHF.

The rearrangement uses TRBV7-3 and TRBJ1-2; D uncertain. Germline V lookup: CDR1 SGHTA, CDR2 FQGTGA. This CDR3 has 12 amino acids. Trimming shortened V by 2 bases and J by 6 bases, and 7 bases separated the two germline ends. The CDR3 nucleotides are TGTGCCAGCAGCTTAGAATACGATGGCTACACCTTC. Protein product: CASSLEYDGYTF.

This chain uses TRBV11-2 with TRBJ2-1; D uncertain. CDR1 is SGHAT and CDR2 is FQNNGV in the germline V gene. The CDR3 has 15 amino acids. Trimming removed 6 bases at V and 6 bases at J, with 18 bases between. Here the CDR3 reads CASSTHRDRVNEQFF. The DNA for the CDR3 is TGTGCCAGCAGTACACACCGAGACCGAGTCAATGAGCAGTTCTTC.

The chain recombines TRBV7-9 with TRBJ2-3; 7 bases are a match to TRBD2. The length of the CDR3 is 14 residues. CDR1 is SEHNR and CDR2 is FQNEAQ in the germline V gene (reference sequence). V gave up 5 bases and J gave up 4 bases; unmatched junction bases: 6. The CDR3 DNA is TGTGCCAGCAGCCGAGCGGGGCCCGCAGATACGCAGTATTTT. Its protein product is CASSRAGPADTQYF.

The V gene is TRBV4-1, the J gene TRBJ2-1; D perhaps matches TRBD1 (6 bases). The ends were cut back, 3 bases at V and 0 bases at J, with 9 bases in the middle. Germline loops: CDR1 MGHRA, CDR2 YSYEKL. The length of the CDR3 is 15 residues. CDR3 in amino acids: CASSHRGNSYNEQFF. CDR3 DNA sequence: TGCGCCAGCAGCCACAGGGGCAACTCCTACAATGAGCAGTTCTTC.

The V call is TRBV11-3, the J call TRBJ1-1, with D perhaps TRBD1 (5 bases). The CDR3 totals 15 residues. The V gene lost 5 bases and the J gene lost 5 bases, with 18 bases spanning the gap. Germline V CDR1 and CDR2: SGHNT, YENEEA. The CDR3 region has the DNA TGTGCCAGCAGCCCCCGGCTAGGGGTAGGGACTGAAGCTTTCTTT. This translates into CASSPRLGVGTEAFF. The full variable domain, in which reference TRBV11-3 and TRBJ1-1 provide the parts outside the CDR3, is EAGVVQSPRYKIIEKKQPVAFWCNPISGHNTLYWYLQNLGQGPELLIRYENEEAVDDSQLPKDRFSAERLKGVDSTLKIQPAELGDSAVYLCASSPRLGVGTEAFFGQGTRLTVV.

The chain couples TRBV19 to TRBJ2-7; D may match TRBD1 or TRBD2 (6 bases each). CDR3 length: 13 amino acids. V dropped 2 bases and J dropped 5 bases, with 10 bases sitting between them. Germline loops: CDR1 LNHDA, CDR2 SQIVND (reference sequence). In nucleotides, the CDR3 is TGTGCCAGTAGTATATGGGGGGCGAACGAGCAGTACTTC. It yields the protein CASSIWGANEQYF. Looking up the rest from reference TRBV19 and TRBJ2-7 gives the full variable domain: DGGITQSPKYLFRKEGQNVTLSCEQNLNHDAMYWYRQDPGQGLRLIYYSQIVNDFQKGDIAEGYSVSREKKESFPLTVTSAQKNPTAFYLCASSIWGANEQYFGPGTRLTVT.

This chain connects TRBV11-3 to TRBJ1-6, with 7 bases identical to TRBD1. CDR1 is SGHNT and CDR2 is YENEEA in the germline V gene. The CDR3 totals 15 residues. Trimming removed 7 bases from V and 10 bases from J; junction bases left unmatched: 13. The CDR3 spells CASIPGTDIGSPLHF. The CDR3 coding sequence is TGTGCCAGCATACCCGGGACAGACATCGGATCACCCCTCCACTTT.

CDR3: CASSPTGGAAYEQYF. The CDR3 bases are TGTGCCAGCAGCCCTACAGGGGGCGCGGCATACGAGCAGTACTTC. The rearrangement joins TRBV13 to TRBJ2-7; TRBD1 aligns across 9 bases. The germline gives CDR1 PRHDT, CDR2 FYEKMQ (reference sequence). The CDR3 length is 15 residues. The V segment lost 5 bases and the J segment 4 bases; nucleotides outside the gene matches: 9.

The chain recombines TRBV4-1 with TRBJ1-1; 8 positions match TRBD1. This CDR3 comprises 17 residues. The germline V gene encodes CDR1 MGHRA and CDR2 YSYEKL. Unmatched junction bases numbered 12, after V lost 1 base and J lost 5 bases. In DNA form, the CDR3 reads TGCGCCAGCAGCCAAGGATCCCATCGGACAGGGCGGACTGAAGCTTTCTTT. It translates to CASSQGSHRTGRTEAFF.

The chain combines TRBV6-5 with TRBJ1-2, with a possible D match to TRBD1 (5 bases). Germline CDR1 is MNHEY and CDR2 is SVGAGI. V was trimmed by 5 bases and J by 4 bases, leaving 17 bases between them. The CDR3 has 15 amino acids. The CDR3, as DNA: TGTGCCAGCAGTAGACCGGGAGGGGCAACCTATGGCTACACCTTC. Encoded protein: CASSRPGGATYGYTF.

The V and J genes are TRBV5-1 and TRBJ1-2; D remains unclear. Trimming took 0 bases from V and 3 from J, leaving 9 bases between them. CDR3 length: 14 amino acids. The germline CDR1 and CDR2 sequences are SGHRS and YFSETQ. The CDR3 DNA is TGCGCCAGCAGCTTGGGCGACGGAGACTATGGCTACACCTTC. As protein: CASSLGDGDYGYTF.

This clone showed up just once. The chain uses TRBV19 and TRBJ1-1, with D perhaps TRBD1 (6 bases). This CDR3 is 14 amino acids long. The V gene lost 7 bases and the J gene lost 5 bases, with 17 bases spanning the gap. The germline V gene has CDR1 LNHDA and CDR2 SQIVND (reference sequence). The CDR3 spells CASTYRVYRTEAFF. The CDR3 DNA reads TGTGCCAGTACCTACAGGGTTTATAGGACTGAAGCTTTCTTT.

The rearrangement uses TRBV28 and TRBJ2-7, with D perhaps given as TRBD1 or TRBD2 (6 bases each). CDR3 length equals 13 residues. Germline CDR1 and CDR2: MDHEN and SYDVKM. Trimming left V 7 bases short and J 5 bases short, with 15 bases between. The CDR3 loop reads CASTLRGGHEQYF. The CDR3 region has the DNA TGTGCCAGCACCCTCCGAGGGGGGCACGAGCAGTACTTC.

The chain employs TRBV28 and TRBJ2-7; D is unclear. This CDR3 is built from 13 residues. Germline lookup yields CDR1 MDHEN and CDR2 SYDVKM. V was cut by 7 bases and J by 0 bases, with 10 bases left in between. The DNA for the CDR3 is TGTGCCAGCACCCCCGGCGTCTCCTACGAGCAGTACTTC. It translates to CASTPGVSYEQYF.

CDR3 nucleotides: TGCAGCGCTGGAGCAGGGGCCTCCTACGAGCAGTACTTC. Its translation is CSAGAGASYEQYF. This sequence joins TRBV29-1 and TRBJ2-7; maybe TRBD1 (6 bases). This CDR3 spans 13 amino acids. The germline V gene has CDR1 SQVTM and CDR2 ANQGSEA. Trimming shortened V by 7 bases and J by 0 bases, and 13 bases separated the two germline ends.

The V gene is TRBV25-1, the J gene TRBJ2-7, with a possible D match to TRBD1 (5 bases). The V end was cut by 6 bases, the J end by 1 base, with 13 bases between. The CDR3 is 14 residues long. The germline CDR1 and CDR2 sequences are MGHDK and SYGVNS. This CDR3 is CASRSAGSSYEQYF. The CDR3 coding sequence is TGTGCCAGCAGGTCGGCAGGGTCGTCCTACGAGCAGTACTTC.

The chain links TRBV27 to TRBJ2-7, with a possible D match to TRBD2 (7 bases). There are 14 residues in the CDR3. V lost 6 bases, J lost 4 bases, and 16 bases lay in between. In germline, CDR1 is MNHEY, CDR2 SMNVEV (reference sequence). This chain's CDR3 is CASSKGGEDYEQYF. CDR3 nucleotide sequence: TGTGCCAGCAGCAAGGGGGGGGAGGATTACGAGCAGTACTTC.

CDR3 sequence: CASSLEGDYGYTF. For the CDR3, the DNA is TGTGCCAGCAGCTTAGAAGGGGACTATGGCTACACCTTC. The chain employs TRBV11-2 and TRBJ1-2; tentative D call: TRBD1 (5 bases). The germline V and J ends were trimmed by 0 bases and 3 bases, with 5 bases remaining between them. The CDR3 extends over 13 amino acids. The germline V gene encodes CDR1 SGHAT and CDR2 FQNNGV.

The chain employs TRBV6-5 and TRBJ1-3; D not certain. Trimming took 10 bases from V and 0 from J, leaving 10 bases between them. Germline CDR1 and CDR2: MNHEY and SVGAGI. CDR3 length: 13 amino acids. CDR3 nucleotides: TGTGCCACCACAGCGAACTCTGGAAACACCATATATTTT. It specifies CATTANSGNTIYF.

In this sample, this clone turned up a few times. The chain combines TRBV2 with TRBJ2-7; D gene unclear. This CDR3 is 11 amino acids long. Germline V gives CDR1 SNHLY, CDR2 FYNNEI. V was trimmed by 6 bases and J by 3 bases, leaving 6 bases between them. The CDR3 DNA sequence: TGTGCCAGCAGCCGAATCTACGAGCAGTACTTC. It yields the protein CASSRIYEQYF.

The rearrangement joins TRBV28 to TRBJ2-1; the D is unclear. V gave up 7 bases and J gave up 0 bases, with 13 bases separating them. CDR1 is MDHEN and CDR2 is SYDVKM in the germline V gene. This CDR3 is 15 amino acids long. The CDR3, as DNA: TGTGCCAGCACCCCCCCGGGCGCCTCCTACAATGAGCAGTTCTTC. Protein sequence: CASTPPGASYNEQFF.

The chain employs TRBV27 and TRBJ1-2; D gene unclear. The CDR3 length is 15 residues. Germline values: CDR1 MNHEY, CDR2 SMNVEV (reference sequence). V lost 4 bases to trimming and J lost 8 bases, with 20 bases between them. The CDR3: CASSSSRLLVGGYTF. CDR3 coding DNA: TGTGCCAGCAGTTCCTCCCGCCTATTAGTAGGAGGCTACACCTTC.

The gene calls are TRBV4-1 and TRBJ1-5; no definite D call. This CDR3 contains 14 residues. CDR1 and CDR2 from the germline V gene are MGHRA and YSYEKL. Trimming left V 0 bases short and J 7 bases short, with 10 bases between. The CDR3 region is CASSQDGQAQPQHF. The CDR3 DNA is TGCGCCAGCAGCCAAGATGGGCAGGCCCAGCCCCAGCATTTT.

The rearrangement links TRBV7-8 to TRBJ2-7; maybe TRBD2 (5 bases). The CDR3 runs 14 residues. With 5 bases removed from V and 4 bases from J, the gap between germline ends came to 15 bases. The V gene's germline CDR1 is SGHVS and CDR2 FQNEAQ. CDR3 residues: CASSPGLTPYEQYF. In nucleotides, the CDR3 is TGTGCCAGCAGCCCCGGACTCACGCCGTACGAGCAGTACTTC.

The rearrangement uses TRBV30 and TRBJ2-7; tentative D call: TRBD1 (7 bases). V lost 1 base and J 0 bases, leaving 10 bases between the germline ends. CDR1 is GTSNPN and CDR2 is SVGIG in the germline V gene (reference sequence). CDR3 length: 14 amino acids. In DNA, the CDR3 is TGTGCCTGGAGTGCAGGGGGGAGCTCCTACGAGCAGTACTTC. The encoded protein is CAWSAGGSSYEQYF.

The chain employs TRBV21-1 and TRBJ1-2. TRBV21-1 is reported as a pseudogene. The CDR3 extends over 12 amino acids. The CDR3 DNA follows: TGTGCCAGCAGCAGGGGTATGACGGGCTACACCTTC. This encodes CASSRGMTGYTF.

The gene calls are TRBV28 and TRBJ2-5; D remains unclear. CDR1 is MDHEN, CDR2 SYDVKM, per germline. Trimming cost V 8 bases and J 5 bases, with 15 bases left between them. The CDR3 loop spans 13 amino acids. CDR3 in DNA: TGTGCCAGCTCTAAACCCCCACTTGAGACCCAGTACTTC. Protein: CASSKPPLETQYF.

This clone was seen a few times. The gene calls are TRBV3-1 (or the pseudogene TRBV3-2) and TRBJ1-2, with no clear D. V was shortened by 0 bases and J by 6 bases, with 14 bases between the two germline ends. The CDR3 sequence is 15 residues long. Germline CDR1 and CDR2: LGHDT and YNNKEL (reference sequence). The CDR3 loop reads CASSQDFIPGHGYTF. DNA of the CDR3: TGTGCCAGCAGCCAAGATTTTATCCCTGGGCATGGCTACACCTTC.

The CDR3 loop reads CASSSATVGEQYF. The CDR3 region has the DNA TGTGCCAGCAGCTCAGCGACAGTAGGCGAGCAGTACTTC. This chain uses TRBV11-2 with TRBJ2-7; D possibly corresponds to TRBD1 (5 bases). Between the trimmed V and J ends, which lost 4 bases and 6 bases, there was a span of 13 bases. The CDR3 spans 13 residues. Germline V lookup: CDR1 SGHAT, CDR2 FQNNGV.